A single sample is the source of the 8 T cell receptor beta chains below, sequenced in a study of CD8+ T cells in alopecia areata. Documented treatment: oral pan-JAK inhibitor, 5-10 mg twice daily. RNA was isolated and reverse transcribed to cDNA, the sequencing template. The assay was immunoSEQ multiplex PCR, and TCRdb's table has in-frame clones only and misses some. In the table there are some 99,000 clones, 60% to 75% of which are singletons. Sequenced material: CD8+ T cells sorted from blood, taken at week 4, from a patient treated with tofacitinib. These receptors were collected from a human donor with alopecia areata.

V usage is TRBV30 and J usage is TRBJ1-1, with D possibly TRBD1 on 6 matching bases. Germline V gene data show CDR1 as GTSNPN and CDR2 as SVGIG (reference sequence). The length of the CDR3 is 14 residues. V was clipped by 1 base and J by 3 bases, with 12 bases between them. CDR3 amino acids: CAWSGPQGYTEAFF. CDR3 bases: TGTGCCTGGAGTGGACCTCAGGGGTACACTGAAGCTTTCTTT.

CDR3 region: CASSRQGYADTQYF. The CDR3 nucleotides read TGTGCCAGCAGTCGACAGGGGTATGCAGATACGCAGTATTTT. The chain uses TRBV7-3 and TRBJ2-3; 8 bases agree with TRBD1. The length of the CDR3 is 14 residues. Trimming at V came to 6 bases and at J to 4 bases, leaving 6 bases not matched to a gene. Germline V CDR1 and CDR2: SGHTA, FQGTGA.

The chain is built from TRBV10-3 and TRBJ1-2; tentatively, D is TRBD1 (5 bases). V was cut by 4 bases and J by 2 bases, with 11 bases left in between. The CDR3 runs to 14 residues. CDR1 is ENHRY, CDR2 SYGVKD, per germline. The CDR3 nucleotides read TGTGCCATCAGTGTTGACAGACTCAACTATGGCTACACCTTC. Translating it yields CAISVDRLNYGYTF.

V is TRBV4-2 and J is TRBJ2-7; D unclear. Germline V CDR1 and CDR2: LGHNA, YNFKEQ. The CDR3 is made up of 13 amino acids. V was clipped by 0 bases and J by 6 bases, with 9 bases between them. CDR3 in DNA: TGTGCCAGCAGCCAAGATTTGGGAACCGAGCAGTACTTC. Its protein product is CASSQDLGTEQYF.

This chain joins TRBV29-1 and TRBJ1-5; 9 bases fit TRBD1. The CDR3 runs to 16 residues. After removal of 4 bases from V and 2 bases from J, the junction contained 9 bases not matched to a gene. CDR1 is SQVTM and CDR2 is ANQGSEA in the germline V gene. The CDR3 is CSVVGTGWWGNQPQHF. DNA of the CDR3: TGCAGCGTTGTGGGGACAGGGTGGTGGGGCAATCAGCCCCAGCATTTT.

This clone has more than one count but fewer than ten. This chain links TRBV7-8 with TRBJ2-7; tentative D call: TRBD2 (5 bases). Germline lookup yields CDR1 SGHVS and CDR2 FQNEAQ. The CDR3 extends over 13 amino acids. The ends were cut back, 4 bases at V and 5 bases at J, with 12 bases in the middle. The CDR3, as DNA: TGTGCCAGCAGCTCTCGGGGTCCCCACGAGCAGTACTTC. It yields the protein CASSSRGPHEQYF.

The chain couples TRBV7-9 to TRBJ2-7, with D perhaps given as TRBD1 or TRBD2 (5 bases each). The germline V and J ends were trimmed by 3 bases and 5 bases, with 14 bases remaining between them. Per the germline V gene, CDR1 is SEHNR and CDR2 is FQNEAQ (reference sequence). CDR3 size: 14 residues. Here the CDR3 DNA reads TGTGCCAGCAGCTTTTCCGGGACGCGAAACGAGCAGTACTTC. Its protein product is CASSFSGTRNEQYF.

Only a few counts were recorded for this clone. This sample also contains other DNA sequences that code for the same CDR3. The chain is built from TRBV27 and TRBJ2-2; D not certain. Germline CDR1 and CDR2: MNHEY and SMNVEV (reference sequence). Deletions cut 6 bases from V and 2 bases from J, with 4 bases between. CDR3 length: 12 residues. The CDR3 DNA reads TGTGCCAGCAGCCTAAACACCGGGGAGCTGTTTTTT. Its translation is CASSLNTGELFF.